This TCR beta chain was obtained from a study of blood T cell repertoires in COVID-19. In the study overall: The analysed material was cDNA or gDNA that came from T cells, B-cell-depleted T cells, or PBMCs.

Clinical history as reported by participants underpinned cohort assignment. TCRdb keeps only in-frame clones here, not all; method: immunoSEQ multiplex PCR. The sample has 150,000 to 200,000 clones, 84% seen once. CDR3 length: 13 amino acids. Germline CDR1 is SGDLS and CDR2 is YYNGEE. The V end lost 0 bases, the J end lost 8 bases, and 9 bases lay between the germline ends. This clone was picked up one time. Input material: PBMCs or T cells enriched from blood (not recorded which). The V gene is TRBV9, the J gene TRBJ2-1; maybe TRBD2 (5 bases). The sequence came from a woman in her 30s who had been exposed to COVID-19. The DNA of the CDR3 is TGTGCCAGCAGCGTAGCTCCGGAGGATGAGCAGTTCTTC. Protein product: CASSVAPEDEQFF.